This note documents a single T cell receptor beta chain sequence. Antigen specificity is unknown. These data come from a study of OX40 agonist ivuxolimab in advanced cancers. Study findings and constraints: The mean number of expanded clones was higher in CD8+ T cells than in CD4+.

This CDR3 comprises 14 residues. Germline CDR1 LGHNT, CDR2 FRNRAP. V dropped 1 base and J dropped 5 bases, with 6 bases sitting between them. The repertoire was sequenced with immunoSEQ multiplex PCR; TCRdb's copy has only in-frame clones and lacks some. The sample holds 55,000 to 60,000 clones; about 81% are singletons and the top ten take 0.75%. The J gene is TRBJ1-6, the V gene TRBV12-5, with D perhaps matching TRBD1 (5 bases). Sample: CD4+ or CD8+ T cells sorted from blood, taken in a trial of the OX40 agonist ivuxolimab. This TCR derives from an adult with an advanced solid tumor such as melanoma, head and neck, liver or kidney cancer. CDR3 bases: TGTGCTAGTGGTTTGGGGGGGAATAATTCACCCCTCCACTTT. Protein: CASGLGGNNSPLHF.